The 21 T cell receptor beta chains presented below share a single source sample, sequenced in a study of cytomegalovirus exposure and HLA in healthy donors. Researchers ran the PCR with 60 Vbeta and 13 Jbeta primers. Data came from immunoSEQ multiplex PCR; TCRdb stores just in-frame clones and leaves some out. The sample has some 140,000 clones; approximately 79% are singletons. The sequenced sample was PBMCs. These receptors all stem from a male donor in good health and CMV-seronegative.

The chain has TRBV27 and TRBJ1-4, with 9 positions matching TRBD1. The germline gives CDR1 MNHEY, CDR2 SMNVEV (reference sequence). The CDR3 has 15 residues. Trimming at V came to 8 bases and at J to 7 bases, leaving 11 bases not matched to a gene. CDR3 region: CASSISGTGFEKLFF. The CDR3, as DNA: TGTGCCAGCTCCATCTCCGGGACAGGGTTTGAAAAACTGTTTTTT.

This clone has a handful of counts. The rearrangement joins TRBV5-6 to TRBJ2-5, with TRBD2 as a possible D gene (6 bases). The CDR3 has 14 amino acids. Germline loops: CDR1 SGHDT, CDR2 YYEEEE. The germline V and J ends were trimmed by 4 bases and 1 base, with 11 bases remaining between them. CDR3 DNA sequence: TGTGCCAGCAGCGACGGGACTCCCCAAGAGACCCAGTACTTC. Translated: CASSDGTPQETQYF.

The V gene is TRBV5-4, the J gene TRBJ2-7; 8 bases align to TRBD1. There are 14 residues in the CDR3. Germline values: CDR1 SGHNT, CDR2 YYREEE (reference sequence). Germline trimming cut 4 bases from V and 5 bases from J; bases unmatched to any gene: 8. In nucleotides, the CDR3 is TGTGCCAGCAGCCAGGACAGGGCCGCCGACGAGCAGTACTTC. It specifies CASSQDRAADEQYF.

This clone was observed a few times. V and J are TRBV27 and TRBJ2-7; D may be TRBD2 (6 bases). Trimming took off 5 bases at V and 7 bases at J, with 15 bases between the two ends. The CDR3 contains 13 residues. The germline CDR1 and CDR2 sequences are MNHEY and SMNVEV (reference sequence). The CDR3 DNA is TGTGCCAGCAGTCCCCGGGGAGGAGGAGAGCAGTACTTC. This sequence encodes CASSPRGGGEQYF.

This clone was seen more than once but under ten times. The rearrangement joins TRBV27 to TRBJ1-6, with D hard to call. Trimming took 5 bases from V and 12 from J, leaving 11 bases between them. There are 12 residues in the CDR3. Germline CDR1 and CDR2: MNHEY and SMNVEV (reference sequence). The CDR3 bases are TGTGCCAGCAGTCTGGTGGGGAGACCCCTCCACTTT. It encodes CASSLVGRPLHF.

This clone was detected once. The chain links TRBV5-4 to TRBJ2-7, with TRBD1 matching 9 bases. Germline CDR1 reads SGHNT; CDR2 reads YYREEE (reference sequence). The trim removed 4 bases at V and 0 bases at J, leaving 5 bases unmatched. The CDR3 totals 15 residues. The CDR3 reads CASSVRDRASYEQYF. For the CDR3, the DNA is TGTGCCAGCAGCGTTCGGGACAGGGCCTCCTACGAGCAGTACTTC.

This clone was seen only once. Here the CDR3 reads CASSPARNTGELFF. CDR3 bases: TGTGCCAGCAGCCCTGCGAGGAACACCGGGGAGCTGTTTTTT. The rearrangement joins TRBV7-9 to TRBJ2-2; no clear D. This CDR3 has 14 amino acids. CDR1 is SEHNR, CDR2 FQNEAQ, per germline (reference sequence). Deletions cut 5 bases from V and 1 base from J, with 8 bases between.

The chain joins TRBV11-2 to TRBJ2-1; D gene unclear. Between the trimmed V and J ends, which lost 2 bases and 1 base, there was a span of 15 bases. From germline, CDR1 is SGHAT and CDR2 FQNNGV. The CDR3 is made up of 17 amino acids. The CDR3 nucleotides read TGTGCCAGCAGCTTACCCTACTACACTTCTTCCTACAATGAGCAGTTCTTC. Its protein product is CASSLPYYTSSYNEQFF.

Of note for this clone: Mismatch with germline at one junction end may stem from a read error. The CDR3 sequence: CASSPGTGGLETQYF. The DNA for the CDR3 is TGTGCTAGCAGCCCCGGGACAGGGGGCCTCGAGACCCAGTACTTC. The V gene is TRBV7-7, the J gene TRBJ2-5, with 12 nucleotides matching TRBD1. Germline V lookup: CDR1 SSHAT, CDR2 FNYEAQ (reference sequence). The CDR3 is made up of 15 amino acids. Drawing the rest from reference TRBV7-7 and TRBJ2-5, the complete variable domain is GAGVSQSPRYKVTKRGQDVTLRCDPISSHATLYWYQQALGQGPEFLTYFNYEAQPDKSGLPSDRFSAERPEGSISTLTIQRTEQRDSAMYRCASSPGTGGLETQYFGPGTRLLVL.

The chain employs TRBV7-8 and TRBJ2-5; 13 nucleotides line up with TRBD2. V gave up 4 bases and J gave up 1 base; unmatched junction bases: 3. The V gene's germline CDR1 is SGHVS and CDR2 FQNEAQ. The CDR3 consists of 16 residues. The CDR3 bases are TGTGCCAGCAGCTCGGGACTAGCGGGGACCCAAGAGACCCAGTACTTC. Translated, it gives CASSSGLAGTQETQYF.

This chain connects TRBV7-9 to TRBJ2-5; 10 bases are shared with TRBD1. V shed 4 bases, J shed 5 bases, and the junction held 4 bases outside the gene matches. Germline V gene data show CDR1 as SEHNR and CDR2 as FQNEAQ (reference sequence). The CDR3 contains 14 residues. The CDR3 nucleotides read TGTGCCAGCAGCTCCGACAGGGGGCGGGAGACCCAGTACTTC. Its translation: CASSSDRGRETQYF.

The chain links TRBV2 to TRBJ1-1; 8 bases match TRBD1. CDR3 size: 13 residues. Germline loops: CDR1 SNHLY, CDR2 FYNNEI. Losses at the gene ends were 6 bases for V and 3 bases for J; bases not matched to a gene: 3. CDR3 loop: CASRLQGDTEAFF. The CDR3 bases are TGTGCCAGCAGATTACAGGGGGACACTGAAGCTTTCTTT.

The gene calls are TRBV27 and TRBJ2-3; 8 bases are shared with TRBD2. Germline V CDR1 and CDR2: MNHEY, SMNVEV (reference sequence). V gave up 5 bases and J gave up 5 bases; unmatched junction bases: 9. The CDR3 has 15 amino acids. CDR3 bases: TGTGCCAGCAGTCCCGAGGCGGGGGGAATAGATACGCAGTATTTT. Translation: CASSPEAGGIDTQYF.

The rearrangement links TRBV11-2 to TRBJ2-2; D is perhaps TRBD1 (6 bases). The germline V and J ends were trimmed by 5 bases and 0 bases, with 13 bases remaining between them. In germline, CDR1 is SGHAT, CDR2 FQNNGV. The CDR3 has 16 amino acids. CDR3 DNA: TGTGCCAGCAGCCTAGCCGGGACATCGAACACCGGGGAGCTGTTTTTT. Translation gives CASSLAGTSNTGELFF.

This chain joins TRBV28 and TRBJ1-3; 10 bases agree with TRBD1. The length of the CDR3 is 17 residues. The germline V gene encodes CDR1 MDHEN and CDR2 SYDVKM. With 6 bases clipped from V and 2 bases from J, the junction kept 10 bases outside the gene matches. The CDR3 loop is CASRPDRGRRAGNTIYF. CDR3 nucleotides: TGTGCCAGCAGGCCCGACAGGGGGCGCAGGGCTGGAAACACCATATATTTT. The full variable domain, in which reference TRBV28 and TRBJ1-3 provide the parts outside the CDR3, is DVKVTQSSRYLVKRTGEKVFLECVQDMDHENMFWYRQDPGLGLRLIYFSYDVKMKEKGDIPEGYSVSREKKERFSLILESASTNQTSMYLCASRPDRGRRAGNTIYFGEGSWLTVV.

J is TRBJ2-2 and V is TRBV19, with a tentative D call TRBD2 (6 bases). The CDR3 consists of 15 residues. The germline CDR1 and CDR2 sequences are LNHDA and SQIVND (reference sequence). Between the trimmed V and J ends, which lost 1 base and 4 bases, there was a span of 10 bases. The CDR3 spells CASSIGGKGTGELFF. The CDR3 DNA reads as TGTGCCAGTAGTATAGGCGGGAAGGGCACCGGGGAGCTGTTTTTT.

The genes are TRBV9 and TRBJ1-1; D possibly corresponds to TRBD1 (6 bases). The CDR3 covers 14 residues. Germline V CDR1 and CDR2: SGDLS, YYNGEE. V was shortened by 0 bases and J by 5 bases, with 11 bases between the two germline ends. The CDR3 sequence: CASSVGRRGTEAFF. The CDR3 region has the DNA TGTGCCAGCAGCGTAGGTCGCAGGGGTACTGAAGCTTTCTTT.

The CDR3 bases are TGTGCCAGCAGCGGATGGGACAGGGGAAAGGACGAGCAGTACTTC. This codes for CASSGWDRGKDEQYF. This sequence joins TRBV7-8 and TRBJ2-7; TRBD1 aligns across 10 bases. V dropped 5 bases and J dropped 5; count of bases not matched to a gene: 9. Germline-derived CDR1 and CDR2 are SGHVS and FQNEAQ. The CDR3 covers 15 residues.

In DNA form, the CDR3 reads TGTGCCAGCAGCGTAGGGACTAGCGGGGGGCAAGAGACCCAGTACTTC. The encoded protein is CASSVGTSGGQETQYF. The chain is built from TRBV9 and TRBJ2-5; 14 positions match TRBD2. Trimming took 0 bases from V and 2 from J; bases not matched to a gene: 0. Per germline, CDR1 SGDLS and CDR2 YYNGEE. The CDR3 extends over 16 amino acids.

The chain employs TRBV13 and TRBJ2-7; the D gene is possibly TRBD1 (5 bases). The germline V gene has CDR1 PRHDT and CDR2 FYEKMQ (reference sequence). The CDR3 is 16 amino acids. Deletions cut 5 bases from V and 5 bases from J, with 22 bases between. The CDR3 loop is CASSTSVGAGPHEQYF. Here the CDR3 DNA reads TGTGCCAGCAGCACCAGCGTGGGCGCAGGGCCCCACGAGCAGTACTTC.

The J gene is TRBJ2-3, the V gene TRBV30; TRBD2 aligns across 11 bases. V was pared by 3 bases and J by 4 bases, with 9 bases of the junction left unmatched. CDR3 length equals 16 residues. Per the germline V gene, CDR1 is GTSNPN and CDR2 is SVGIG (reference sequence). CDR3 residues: CAWSSPGLAVADTQYF. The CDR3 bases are TGTGCCTGGAGCTCCCCGGGACTAGCGGTCGCAGATACGCAGTATTTT.